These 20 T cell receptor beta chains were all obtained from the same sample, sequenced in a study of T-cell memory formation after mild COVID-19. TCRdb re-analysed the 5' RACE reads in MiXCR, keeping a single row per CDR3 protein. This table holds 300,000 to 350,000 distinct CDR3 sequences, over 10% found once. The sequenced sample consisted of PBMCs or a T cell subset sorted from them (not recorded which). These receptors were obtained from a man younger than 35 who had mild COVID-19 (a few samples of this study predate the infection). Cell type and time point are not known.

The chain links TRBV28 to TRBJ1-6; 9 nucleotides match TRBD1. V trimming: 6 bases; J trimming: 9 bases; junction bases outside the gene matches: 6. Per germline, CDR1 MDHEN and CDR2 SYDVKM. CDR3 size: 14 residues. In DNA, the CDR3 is TGTGCCAGCAGGGCTCGGGACAGGGTTTCACCCCTCCACTTT. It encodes CASRARDRVSPLHF.

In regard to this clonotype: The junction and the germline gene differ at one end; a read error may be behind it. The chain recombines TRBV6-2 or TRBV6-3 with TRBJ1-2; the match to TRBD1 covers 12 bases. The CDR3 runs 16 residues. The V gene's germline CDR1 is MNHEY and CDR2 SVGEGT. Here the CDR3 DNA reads TGTGCCAGCAGTGCCGGGACAGGGGGCTCGGACTATAGCTACACCTTC. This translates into CASSAGTGGSDYSYTF.

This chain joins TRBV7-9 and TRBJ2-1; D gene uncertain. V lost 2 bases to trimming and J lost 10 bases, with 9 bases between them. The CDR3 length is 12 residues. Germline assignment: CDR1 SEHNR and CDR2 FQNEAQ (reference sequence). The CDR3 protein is CASSLIPREQFF. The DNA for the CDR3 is TGTGCCAGCAGCTTAATCCCCCGGGAGCAGTTCTTC.

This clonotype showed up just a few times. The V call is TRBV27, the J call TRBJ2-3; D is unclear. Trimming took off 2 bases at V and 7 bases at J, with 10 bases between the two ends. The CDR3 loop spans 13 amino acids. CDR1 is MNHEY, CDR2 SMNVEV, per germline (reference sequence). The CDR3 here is CASSLGLPYTQYF. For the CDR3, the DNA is TGTGCCAGCAGTTTAGGCCTCCCATATACGCAGTATTTT.

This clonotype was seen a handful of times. For the CDR3, the DNA is TGTGCCAGCAGTTTTGGTGGGGGGCACACAGATACGCAGTATTTT. It specifies CASSFGGGHTDTQYF. This chain connects TRBV27 to TRBJ2-3; the D call may be TRBD1 or TRBD2 (6 bases each). The germline CDR1 and CDR2 sequences are MNHEY and SMNVEV (reference sequence). Trimming took off 3 bases at V and 2 bases at J, with 12 bases between the two ends. The CDR3 is 15 amino acids.

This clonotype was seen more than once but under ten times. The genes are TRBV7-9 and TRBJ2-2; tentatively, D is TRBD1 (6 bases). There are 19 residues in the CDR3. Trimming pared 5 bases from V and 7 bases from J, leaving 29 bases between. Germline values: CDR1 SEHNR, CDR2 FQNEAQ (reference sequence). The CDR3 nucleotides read TGTGCCAGCAGCCCATCCCTTAACATCGACAGGTCTAACTTCGGGGAGCTGTTTTTT. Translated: CASSPSLNIDRSNFGELFF.

CDR3 sequence reads: CASSLGAWDYLKETQYF. CDR3 bases: TGTGCCAGCAGCTTAGGGGCGTGGGACTACCTAAAAGAGACCCAGTACTTC. The chain carries TRBV7-8 and TRBJ2-5, with 7 bases identical to TRBD2. The CDR3 has 17 amino acids. The J segment lost 3 bases and the V segment lost 1 base, leaving 11 bases of the junction unmatched. Germline CDR1 reads SGHVS; CDR2 reads FQNEAQ.

The CDR3 nucleotides read TGTGCCAGCAGTGATGGGAGGGCTGAAGCTTTCTTT. It encodes CASSDGRAEAFF. The rearrangement uses TRBV2 and TRBJ1-1, with unresolved D. The germline CDR1 and CDR2 sequences are SNHLY and FYNNEI. The CDR3 is 12 amino acids. Trimming took off 3 bases at V and 6 bases at J, with 8 bases between the two ends.

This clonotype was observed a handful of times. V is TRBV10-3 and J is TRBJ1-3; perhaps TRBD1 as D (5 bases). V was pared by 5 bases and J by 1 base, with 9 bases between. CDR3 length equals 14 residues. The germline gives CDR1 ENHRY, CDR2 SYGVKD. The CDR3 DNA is TGTGCCATCAGTTCTGCAGGGTCTGGAAACACCATATATTTT. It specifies CAISSAGSGNTIYF.

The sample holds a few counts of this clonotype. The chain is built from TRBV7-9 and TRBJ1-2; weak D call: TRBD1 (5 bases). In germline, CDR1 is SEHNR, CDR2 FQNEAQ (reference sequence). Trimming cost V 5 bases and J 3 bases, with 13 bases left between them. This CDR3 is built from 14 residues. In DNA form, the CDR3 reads TGTGCCAGCAGCCCACCAGGGACCTACTATGGCTACACCTTC. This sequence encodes CASSPPGTYYGYTF.

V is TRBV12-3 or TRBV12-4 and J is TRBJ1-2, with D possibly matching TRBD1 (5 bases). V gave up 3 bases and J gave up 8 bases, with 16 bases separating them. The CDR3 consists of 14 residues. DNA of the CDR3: TGTGCCAGCAGTTTGTGGCAGGGCGATGGAGGCTACACCTTC. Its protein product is CASSLWQGDGGYTF.

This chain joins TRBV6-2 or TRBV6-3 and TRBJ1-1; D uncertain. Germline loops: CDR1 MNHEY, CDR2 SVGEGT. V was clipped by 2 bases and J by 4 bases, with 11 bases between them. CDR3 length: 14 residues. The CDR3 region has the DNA TGTGCCAGCAGTTACAGGTTACAGACCACTGAAGCTTTCTTT. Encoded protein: CASSYRLQTTEAFF.

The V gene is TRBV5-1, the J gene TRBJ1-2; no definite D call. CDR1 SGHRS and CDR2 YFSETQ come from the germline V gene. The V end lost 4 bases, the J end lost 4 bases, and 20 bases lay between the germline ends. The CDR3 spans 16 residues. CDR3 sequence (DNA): TGCGCCAGCAGCAAAACGGTCCCCTCATGGGGCTATGGCTACACCTTC. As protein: CASSKTVPSWGYGYTF. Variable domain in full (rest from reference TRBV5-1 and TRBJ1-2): KAGVTQTPRYLIKTRGQQVTLSCSPISGHRSVSWYQQTPGQGLQFLFEYFSETQRNKGNFPGRFSGRQFSNSRSEMNVSTLELGDSALYLCASSKTVPSWGYGYTFGSGTRLTVV.

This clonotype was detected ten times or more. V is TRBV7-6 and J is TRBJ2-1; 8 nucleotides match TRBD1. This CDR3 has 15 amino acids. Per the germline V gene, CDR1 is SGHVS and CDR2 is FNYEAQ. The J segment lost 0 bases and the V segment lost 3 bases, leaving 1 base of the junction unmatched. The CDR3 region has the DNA TGTGCCAGCAGCTTCGGACAGGGCTCCTACAATGAGCAGTTCTTC. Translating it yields CASSFGQGSYNEQFF.

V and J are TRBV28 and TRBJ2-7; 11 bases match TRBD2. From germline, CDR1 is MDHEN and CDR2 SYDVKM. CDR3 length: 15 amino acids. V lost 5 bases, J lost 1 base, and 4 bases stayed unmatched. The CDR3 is CASSPGTSGSYEQYF. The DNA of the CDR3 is TGTGCCAGCAGTCCGGGGACTAGCGGATCCTACGAGCAGTACTTC. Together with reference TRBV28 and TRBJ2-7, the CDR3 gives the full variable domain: DVKVTQSSRYLVKRTGEKVFLECVQDMDHENMFWYRQDPGLGLRLIYFSYDVKMKEKGDIPEGYSVSREKKERFSLILESASTNQTSMYLCASSPGTSGSYEQYFGPGTRLTVT.

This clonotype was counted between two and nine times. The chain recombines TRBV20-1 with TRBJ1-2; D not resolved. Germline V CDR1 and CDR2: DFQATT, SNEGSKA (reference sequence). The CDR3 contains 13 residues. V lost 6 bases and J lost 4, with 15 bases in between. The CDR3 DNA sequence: TGCAGTGCCCCGGACGCGAACGGCTATGGCTACACCTTC. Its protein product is CSAPDANGYGYTF.

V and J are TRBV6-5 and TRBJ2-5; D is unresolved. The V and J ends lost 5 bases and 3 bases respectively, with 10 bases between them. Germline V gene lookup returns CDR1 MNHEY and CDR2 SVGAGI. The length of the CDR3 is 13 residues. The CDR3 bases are TGTGCCAGCAGTAGCTGGGTAGAAGAGACCCAGTACTTC. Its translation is CASSSWVEETQYF.

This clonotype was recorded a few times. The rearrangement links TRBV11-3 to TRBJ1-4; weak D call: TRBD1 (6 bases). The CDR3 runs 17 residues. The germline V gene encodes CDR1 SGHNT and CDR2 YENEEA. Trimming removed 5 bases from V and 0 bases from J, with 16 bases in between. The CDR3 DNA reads TGTGCCAGCAGCCCAACTCCCGGGACAACAACTAATGAAAAACTGTTTTTT. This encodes CASSPTPGTTTNEKLFF.

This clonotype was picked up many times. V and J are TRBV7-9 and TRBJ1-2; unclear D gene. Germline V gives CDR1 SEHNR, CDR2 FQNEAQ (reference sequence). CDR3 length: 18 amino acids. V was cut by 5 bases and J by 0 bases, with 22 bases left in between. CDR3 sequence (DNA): TGTGCCAGCAGCCCATCGGGCTTTAAACACAGAGCTAACTATGGCTACACCTTC. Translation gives CASSPSGFKHRANYGYTF.

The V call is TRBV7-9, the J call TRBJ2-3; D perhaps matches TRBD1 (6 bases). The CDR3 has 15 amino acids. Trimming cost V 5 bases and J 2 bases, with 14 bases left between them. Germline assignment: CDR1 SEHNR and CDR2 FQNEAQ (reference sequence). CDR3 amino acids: CASSLRQAYTDTQYF. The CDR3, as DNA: TGTGCCAGCAGCCTCCGACAGGCATACACAGATACGCAGTATTTT.